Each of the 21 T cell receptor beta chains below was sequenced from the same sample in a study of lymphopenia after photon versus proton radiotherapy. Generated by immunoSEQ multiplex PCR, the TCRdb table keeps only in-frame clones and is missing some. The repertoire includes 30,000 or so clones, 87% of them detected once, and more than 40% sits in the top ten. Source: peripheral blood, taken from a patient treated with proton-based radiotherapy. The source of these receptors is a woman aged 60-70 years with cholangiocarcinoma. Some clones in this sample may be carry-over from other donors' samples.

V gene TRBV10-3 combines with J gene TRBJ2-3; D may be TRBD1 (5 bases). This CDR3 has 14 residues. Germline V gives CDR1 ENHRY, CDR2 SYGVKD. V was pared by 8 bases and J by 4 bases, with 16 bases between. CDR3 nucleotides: TGTGCCATCTCAGGGTCCGCAAACGCAGATACGCAGTATTTT. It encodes CAISGSANADTQYF.

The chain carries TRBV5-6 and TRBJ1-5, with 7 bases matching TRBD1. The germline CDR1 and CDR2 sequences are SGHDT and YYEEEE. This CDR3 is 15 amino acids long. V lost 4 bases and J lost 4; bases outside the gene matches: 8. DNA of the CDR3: TGTGCCAGCAGCGTTGACAGGGAAGGAAATCAGCCCCAGCATTTT. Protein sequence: CASSVDREGNQPQHF.

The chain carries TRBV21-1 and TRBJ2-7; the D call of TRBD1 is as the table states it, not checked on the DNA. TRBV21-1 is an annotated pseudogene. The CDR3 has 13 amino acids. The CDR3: CASTRQDLYEQYF. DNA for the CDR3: TGTGCCAGCACGAGACAGGACCTCTACGAGCAGTACTTC.

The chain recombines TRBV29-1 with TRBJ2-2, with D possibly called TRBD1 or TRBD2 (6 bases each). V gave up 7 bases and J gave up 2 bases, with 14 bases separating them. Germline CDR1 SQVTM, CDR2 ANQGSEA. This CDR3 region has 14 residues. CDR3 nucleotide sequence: TGCAGCGCTGTCGGGGGCTCAAACACCGGGGAGCTGTTTTTT. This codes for CSAVGGSNTGELFF.

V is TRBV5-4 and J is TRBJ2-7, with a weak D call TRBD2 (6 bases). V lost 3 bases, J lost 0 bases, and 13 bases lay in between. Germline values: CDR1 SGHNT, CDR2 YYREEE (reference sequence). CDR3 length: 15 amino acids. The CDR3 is CASSSTSGFSYEQYF. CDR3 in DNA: TGTGCCAGCAGCTCTACAAGCGGGTTCTCCTACGAGCAGTACTTC.

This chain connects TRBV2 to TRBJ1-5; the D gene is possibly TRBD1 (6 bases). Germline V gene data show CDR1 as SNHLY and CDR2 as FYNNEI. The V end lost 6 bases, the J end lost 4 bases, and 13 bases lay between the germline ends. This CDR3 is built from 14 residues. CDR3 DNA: TGTGCCAGCAGCCTTTTACAGGGTAATCAGCCCCAGCATTTT. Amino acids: CASSLLQGNQPQHF.

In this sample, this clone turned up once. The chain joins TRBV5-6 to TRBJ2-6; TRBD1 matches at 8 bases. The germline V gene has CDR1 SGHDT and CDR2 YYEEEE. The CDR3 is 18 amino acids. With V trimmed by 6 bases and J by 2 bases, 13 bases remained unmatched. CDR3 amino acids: CASTLPRTGLAGANVLTF. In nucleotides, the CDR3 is TGTGCCAGCACCCTACCACGGACAGGGCTTGCTGGGGCCAACGTCCTGACTTTC.

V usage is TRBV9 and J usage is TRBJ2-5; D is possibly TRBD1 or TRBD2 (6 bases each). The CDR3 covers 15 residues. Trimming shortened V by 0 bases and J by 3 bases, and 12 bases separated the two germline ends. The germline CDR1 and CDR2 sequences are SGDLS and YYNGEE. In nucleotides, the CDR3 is TGTGCCAGCAGCGTAGATGGGGGGCGGGAAGAGACCCAGTACTTC. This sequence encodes CASSVDGGREETQYF.

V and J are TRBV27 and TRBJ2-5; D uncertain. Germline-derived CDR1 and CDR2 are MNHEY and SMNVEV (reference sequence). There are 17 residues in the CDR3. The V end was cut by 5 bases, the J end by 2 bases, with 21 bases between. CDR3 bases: TGTGCCAGCAGTCCGACCCCCAACCCGGGTTCTCAAGAGACCCAGTACTTC. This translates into CASSPTPNPGSQETQYF.

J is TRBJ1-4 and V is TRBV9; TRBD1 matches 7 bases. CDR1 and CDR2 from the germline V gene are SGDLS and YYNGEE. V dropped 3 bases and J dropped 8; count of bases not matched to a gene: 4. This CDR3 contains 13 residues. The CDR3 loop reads CASSAETGEKLFF. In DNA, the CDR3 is TGTGCCAGCAGCGCGGAGACAGGGGAAAAACTGTTTTTT.

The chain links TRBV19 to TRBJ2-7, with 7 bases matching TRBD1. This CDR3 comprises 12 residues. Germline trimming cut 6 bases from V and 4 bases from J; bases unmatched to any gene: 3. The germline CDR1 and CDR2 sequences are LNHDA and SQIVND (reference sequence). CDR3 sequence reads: CASRGQVYEQYF. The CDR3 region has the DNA TGTGCCAGTAGAGGACAGGTTTACGAGCAGTACTTC. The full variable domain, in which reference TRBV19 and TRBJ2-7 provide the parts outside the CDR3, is DGGITQSPKYLFRKEGQNVTLSCEQNLNHDAMYWYRQDPGQGLRLIYYSQIVNDFQKGDIAEGYSVSREKKESFPLTVTSAQKNPTAFYLCASRGQVYEQYFGPGTRLTVT.

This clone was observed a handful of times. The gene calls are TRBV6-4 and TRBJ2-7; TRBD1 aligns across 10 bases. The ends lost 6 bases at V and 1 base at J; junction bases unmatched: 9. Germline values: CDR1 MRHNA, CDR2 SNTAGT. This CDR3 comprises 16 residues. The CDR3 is CASRPSTGGESYEQYF. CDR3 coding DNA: TGTGCCAGCAGACCCTCGACAGGGGGCGAATCCTACGAGCAGTACTTC.

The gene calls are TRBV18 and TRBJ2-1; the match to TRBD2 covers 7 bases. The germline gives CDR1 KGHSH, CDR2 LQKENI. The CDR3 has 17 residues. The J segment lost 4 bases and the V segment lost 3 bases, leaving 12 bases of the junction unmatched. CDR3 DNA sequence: TGTGCCAGCTCACCGCAGGTGGGCGGGGGAGTTTACAATGAGCAGTTCTTC. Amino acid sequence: CASSPQVGGGVYNEQFF.

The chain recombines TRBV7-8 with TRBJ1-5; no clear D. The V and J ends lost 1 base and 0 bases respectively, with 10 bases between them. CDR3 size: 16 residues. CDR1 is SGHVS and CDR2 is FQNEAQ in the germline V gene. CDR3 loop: CASSLGSGDSNQPQHF. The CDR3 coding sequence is TGTGCCAGCAGCTTAGGGTCCGGGGATAGCAATCAGCCCCAGCATTTT.

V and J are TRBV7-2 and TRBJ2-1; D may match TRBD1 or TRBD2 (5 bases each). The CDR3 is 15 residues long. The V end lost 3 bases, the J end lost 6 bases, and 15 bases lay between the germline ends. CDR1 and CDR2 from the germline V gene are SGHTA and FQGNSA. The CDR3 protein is CASSFPGWGGNEQFF. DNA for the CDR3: TGTGCCAGCAGCTTCCCGGGATGGGGCGGCAATGAGCAGTTCTTC.

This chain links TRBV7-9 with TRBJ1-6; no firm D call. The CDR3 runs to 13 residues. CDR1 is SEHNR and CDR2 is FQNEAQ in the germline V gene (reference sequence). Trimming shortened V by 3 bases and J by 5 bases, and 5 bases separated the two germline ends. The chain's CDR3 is CASSFDNNSPLHF. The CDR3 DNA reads TGTGCCAGCAGCTTCGATAATAATTCACCCCTCCACTTT.

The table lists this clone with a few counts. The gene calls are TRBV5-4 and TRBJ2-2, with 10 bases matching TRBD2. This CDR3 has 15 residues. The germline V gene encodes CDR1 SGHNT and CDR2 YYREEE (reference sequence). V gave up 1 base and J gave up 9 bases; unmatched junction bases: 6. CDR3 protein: CASSLQRGGHRELFF. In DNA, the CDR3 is TGTGCCAGCAGCTTGCAGCGGGGGGGCCACCGGGAGCTGTTTTTT.

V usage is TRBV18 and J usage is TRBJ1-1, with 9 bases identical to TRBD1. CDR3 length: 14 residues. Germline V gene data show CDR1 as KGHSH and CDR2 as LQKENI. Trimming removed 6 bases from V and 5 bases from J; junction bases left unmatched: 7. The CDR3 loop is CASSPGQGHTEAFF. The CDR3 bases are TGTGCCAGCTCGCCGGGACAGGGTCATACTGAAGCTTTCTTT.

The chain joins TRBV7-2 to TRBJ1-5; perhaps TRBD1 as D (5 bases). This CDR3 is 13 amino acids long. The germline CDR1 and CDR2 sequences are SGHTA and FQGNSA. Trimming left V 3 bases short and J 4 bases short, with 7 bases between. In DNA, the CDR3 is TGTGCCAGCAGCTTTGGGGGGAATCAGCCCCAGCATTTT. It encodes CASSFGGNQPQHF. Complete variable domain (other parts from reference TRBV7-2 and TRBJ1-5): GAGVSQSPSNKVTEKGKDVELRCDPISGHTALYWYRQSLGQGLEFLIYFQGNSAPDKSGLPSDRFSAERTGGSVSTLTIQRTQQEDSAVYLCASSFGGNQPQHFGDGTRLSIL.

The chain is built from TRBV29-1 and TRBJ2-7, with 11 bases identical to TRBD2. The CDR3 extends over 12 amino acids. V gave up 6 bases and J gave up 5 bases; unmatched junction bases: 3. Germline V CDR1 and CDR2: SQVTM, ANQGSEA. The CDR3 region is CSVTSGDHEQYF. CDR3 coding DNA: TGCAGCGTGACTAGCGGGGACCACGAGCAGTACTTC.

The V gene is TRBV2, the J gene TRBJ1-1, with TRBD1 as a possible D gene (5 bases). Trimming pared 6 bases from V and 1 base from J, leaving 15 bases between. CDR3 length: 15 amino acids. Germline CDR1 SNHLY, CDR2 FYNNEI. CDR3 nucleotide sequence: TGTGCCAGCAGCCGAGAGACAGTTCGGAACACTGAAGCTTTCTTT. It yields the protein CASSRETVRNTEAFF.